This passage covers 12 T cell receptor beta chains from one sample sequenced in a study of beta chain features in type 1 diabetes. The sequenced template was cDNA made from the entire isolated RNA. Clones were read by immunoSEQ multiplex PCR, and TCRdb kept only the in-frame ones, dropping some. Of about 930,000 clones in the sample, roughly a sixth were seen once. The sequencing sample was made of naive CD4+ T cells from blood. The receptors derive from a woman aged 18-29 years in good health.

V and J are TRBV5-1 and TRBJ2-1; 8 bases are shared with TRBD2. Trimming cost V 0 bases and J 8 bases; bases outside gene matches: 10. Germline V gene lookup returns CDR1 SGHRS and CDR2 YFSETQ. CDR3 length equals 16 residues. CDR3 nucleotides: TGCGCCAGCAGCTTGGCTGGGAGAGCGGGAGAAGATGAGCAGTTCTTC. This sequence encodes CASSLAGRAGEDEQFF. Drawing the rest from reference TRBV5-1 and TRBJ2-1, the complete variable domain is KAGVTQTPRYLIKTRGQQVTLSCSPISGHRSVSWYQQTPGQGLQFLFEYFSETQRNKGNFPGRFSGRQFSNSRSEMNVSTLELGDSALYLCASSLAGRAGEDEQFFGPGTRLTVL.

This clone was seen a few times. This sequence joins TRBV28 and TRBJ2-7; no clear D gene. The CDR3 sequence is 12 residues long. Germline loops: CDR1 MDHEN, CDR2 SYDVKM. The germline V and J ends were trimmed by 3 bases and 2 bases, with 5 bases remaining between them. The CDR3 sequence is CASSFGPYEQYF. In DNA, the CDR3 is TGTGCCAGCAGTTTTGGGCCCTACGAGCAGTACTTC.

This clone was observed a few times. This chain links TRBV29-1 with TRBJ2-3; 7 bases align to TRBD2. The V gene's germline CDR1 is SQVTM and CDR2 ANQGSEA. V shed 8 bases and J 5 bases; nucleotides not matched to a gene: 10. CDR3 length: 13 residues. In nucleotides, the CDR3 is TGCAGCACGGAGGGGAGGGCCCAAGATACGCAGTATTTT. Protein product: CSTEGRAQDTQYF.

A few counts support this clone. Other DNA sequences in the sample encode the same CDR3. The chain is built from TRBV9 and TRBJ2-5; D ambiguous. Germline CDR1 and CDR2: SGDLS and YYNGEE. Trimming took off 0 bases at V and 5 bases at J, with 8 bases between the two ends. The CDR3 runs 13 residues. This CDR3 reads CASSVGLGETQYF. DNA for the CDR3: TGTGCCAGCAGCGTAGGGTTAGGTGAGACCCAGTACTTC.

In its sample, this clone was seen a few times. V gene TRBV18 combines with J gene TRBJ2-7; possibly TRBD1 or TRBD2 for D (6 bases each). Trimming took 1 base from V and 2 from J, leaving 15 bases between them. The CDR3 spans 16 residues. Germline assignment: CDR1 KGHSH and CDR2 LQKENI. DNA of the CDR3: TGTGCCAGCTCACCACTTAGGGGGGAAGCCCCCTACGAGCAGTACTTC. Its protein product is CASSPLRGEAPYEQYF.

In its sample, this clone was seen a few times. The sample has other DNA sequences that encode this CDR3 too. The rearrangement uses TRBV28 and TRBJ2-1, with a tentative D call TRBD2 (5 bases). The CDR3 has 12 amino acids. Germline CDR1 is MDHEN and CDR2 is SYDVKM. Trimming removed 2 bases from V and 10 bases from J, with 9 bases in between. CDR3 nucleotide sequence: TGTGCCAGCAGTTTAAGAAGCGGCGAGCAGTTCTTC. It codes for CASSLRSGEQFF.

This clone was seen a few times. Germline is not matched at one junction end, which may reflect a read error. The chain employs TRBV11-2 and TRBJ1-1; perhaps TRBD1 as D (6 bases). This CDR3 contains 14 residues. Germline CDR1 and CDR2: SGHAT and FQNNGV. The CDR3 DNA is TGTGCCAGCAGCTTCGTACGACAGGATACTGAGGCTTTCTTT. Its translation is CASSFVRQDTEAFF.

This clone was observed a few times. The V gene is TRBV25-1, the J gene TRBJ2-7, with 9 bases aligning to TRBD1. This CDR3 comprises 14 residues. CDR1 and CDR2 (germline): MGHDK, SYGVNS. V was pared by 3 bases and J by 5 bases, with 5 bases of the junction left unmatched. The CDR3 coding sequence is TGTGCCAGCAGTGACCGGACAGGGGTCCACGAGCAGTACTTC. It is translated as CASSDRTGVHEQYF.

This clone came up a few times. The rearrangement joins TRBV2 to TRBJ2-1; 7 positions match TRBD1. In germline, CDR1 is SNHLY, CDR2 FYNNEI. The J segment lost 4 bases and the V segment lost 5 bases, leaving 20 bases of the junction unmatched. The CDR3 spans 19 residues. CDR3 bases: TGTGCCAGCAGTACCTCGGGACAGTGGGCGGCTAGACGATACAATGAGCAGTTCTTC. Translating it yields CASSTSGQWAARRYNEQFF. Full variable domain (remainder filled in from reference TRBV2 and TRBJ2-1): EPEVTQTPSHQVTQMGQEVILRCVPISNHLYFYWYRQILGQKVEFLVSFYNNEISEKSEIFDDQFSVERPDGSNFTLKIRSTKLEDSAMYFCASSTSGQWAARRYNEQFFGPGTRLTVL.

The gene calls are TRBV25-1 and TRBJ2-1; D not resolved. Trimming removed 0 bases at V and 0 bases at J, with 9 bases between. The V gene's germline CDR1 is MGHDK and CDR2 SYGVNS. This CDR3 comprises 16 residues. The CDR3 reads CASSEYKGSSYNEQFF. In DNA form, the CDR3 reads TGTGCCAGCAGTGAATATAAGGGCAGCTCCTACAATGAGCAGTTCTTC.

This clone was seen more than once but under ten times. The chain joins TRBV15 to TRBJ2-2; D remains ambiguous. Trimming removed 7 bases from V and 1 base from J, with 10 bases in between. The length of the CDR3 is 14 residues. From germline, CDR1 is LNHNV and CDR2 YYDKDF (reference sequence). CDR3 sequence: CATKEWKNTGELFF. In nucleotides, the CDR3 is TGTGCCACCAAAGAGTGGAAGAACACCGGGGAGCTGTTTTTT.

The chain joins TRBV18 to TRBJ2-5; 7 bases align to TRBD2. Germline loops: CDR1 KGHSH, CDR2 LQKENI. Trimming cost V 9 bases and J 2 bases; bases outside gene matches: 6. The CDR3 totals 13 residues. CDR3 DNA sequence: TGTGCCAGTTGTCACGGGAGGCAAGAGACCCAGTACTTC. Amino acids: CASCHGRQETQYF.